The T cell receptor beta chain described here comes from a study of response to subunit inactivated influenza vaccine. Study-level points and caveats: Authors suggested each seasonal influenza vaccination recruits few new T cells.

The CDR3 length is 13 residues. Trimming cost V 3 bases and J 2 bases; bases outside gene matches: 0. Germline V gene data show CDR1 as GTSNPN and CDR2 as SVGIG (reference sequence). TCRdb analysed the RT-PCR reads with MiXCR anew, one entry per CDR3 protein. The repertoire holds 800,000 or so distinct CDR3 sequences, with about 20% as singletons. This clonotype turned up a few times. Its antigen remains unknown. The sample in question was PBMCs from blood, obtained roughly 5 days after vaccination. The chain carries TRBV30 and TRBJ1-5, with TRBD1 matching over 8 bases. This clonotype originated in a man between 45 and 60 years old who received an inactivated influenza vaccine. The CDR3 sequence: CAWRGQGNQPQHF. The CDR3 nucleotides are TGTGCCTGGAGGGGACAGGGCAATCAGCCCCAGCATTTT.